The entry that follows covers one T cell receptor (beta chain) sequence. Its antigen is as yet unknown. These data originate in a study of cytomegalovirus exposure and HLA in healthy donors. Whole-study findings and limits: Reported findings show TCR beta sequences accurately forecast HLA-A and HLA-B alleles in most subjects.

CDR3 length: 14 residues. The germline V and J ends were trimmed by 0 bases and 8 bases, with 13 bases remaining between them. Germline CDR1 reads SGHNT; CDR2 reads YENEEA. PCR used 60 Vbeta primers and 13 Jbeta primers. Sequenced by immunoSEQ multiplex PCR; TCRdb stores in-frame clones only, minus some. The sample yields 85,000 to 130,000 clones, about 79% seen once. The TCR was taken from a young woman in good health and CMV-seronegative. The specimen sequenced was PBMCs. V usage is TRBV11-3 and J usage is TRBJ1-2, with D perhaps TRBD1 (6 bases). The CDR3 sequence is CASSLDSAGEGYTF. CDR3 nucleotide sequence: TGTGCCAGCAGCTTAGATTCGGCAGGGGAAGGCTACACCTTC.